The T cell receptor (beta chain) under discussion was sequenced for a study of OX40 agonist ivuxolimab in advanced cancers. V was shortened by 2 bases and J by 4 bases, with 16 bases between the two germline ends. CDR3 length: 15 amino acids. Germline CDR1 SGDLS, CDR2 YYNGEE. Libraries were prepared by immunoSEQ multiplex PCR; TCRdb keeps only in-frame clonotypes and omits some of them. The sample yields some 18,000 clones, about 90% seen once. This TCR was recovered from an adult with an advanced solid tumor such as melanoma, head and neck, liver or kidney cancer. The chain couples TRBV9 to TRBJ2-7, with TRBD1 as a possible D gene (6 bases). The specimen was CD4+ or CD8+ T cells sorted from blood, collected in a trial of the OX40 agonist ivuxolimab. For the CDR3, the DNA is TGTGCCAGCAGCGTGGGGGCTGGGGGAACTTACGAGCAGTACTTC. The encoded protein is CASSVGAGGTYEQYF.